Listed here is a single T cell receptor (beta chain). This specimen comes from a study of T-cell reconstitution after alpha-beta-depleted transplantation in children. Trimming at V came to 6 bases and at J to 2 bases, leaving 19 bases not matched to a gene. Germline-derived CDR1 and CDR2 are MNHEY and SMNVEV (reference sequence). The CDR3 loop spans 19 amino acids. This sample's TCRbeta library carried unique molecular identifier barcodes. Each CDR3 protein gets one entry after TCRdb re-called the PCR reads with MiXCR. The profile covers around 370,000 distinct CDR3 sequences, with 10% appearing a single time and roughly 2.5% taken by the ten largest.

This TCR was sampled from a human donor who donated a stem cell graft to a child with acute lymphoblastic leukemia. Sequencing was performed on PBMCs from the stem cell graft donor, taken from the stem cell graft. This sequence joins TRBV27 and TRBJ2-3; 8 positions match TRBD2. The CDR3 sequence: CASSQIAGLIGEITDTQYF. The DNA of the CDR3 is TGTGCCAGCAGCCAGATAGCGGGATTGATAGGGGAAATCACAGATACGCAGTATTTT.